The 7 T cell receptor beta chains in this list originate from one sample, sequenced in a study of control samples from healthy donors and cancer patients. Sequencing used immunoSEQ multiplex PCR; TCRdb keeps in-frame clones, though not all of them. The sample lists 100,000 to 150,000 clones, about 88% occurring once. The sample comprised blood. All receptors come from a man aged 50-60 years in good health.

There are a few counts of this clone. The CDR3 is CASSLTWGGLSYNEQFF. The CDR3 bases are TGTGCCAGCAGCTTAACGTGGGGGGGCCTCTCCTACAATGAGCAGTTCTTC. The gene calls are TRBV7-6 and TRBJ2-1, with a weak D call TRBD2 (7 bases). Trimming stripped 2 bases from V and 0 bases from J, with 14 bases between. CDR3 length: 17 amino acids. Germline-derived CDR1 and CDR2 are SGHVS and FNYEAQ.

This rearrangement joins TRBV25-1 to TRBJ2-3; 8 positions agree with TRBD2. CDR1 and CDR2 from the germline V gene are MGHDK and SYGVNS. V trimming: 2 bases; J trimming: 5 bases; junction bases outside the gene matches: 6. The CDR3 has 15 residues. CDR3 loop: CASSERQRGKDTQYF. For the CDR3, the DNA is TGTGCCAGCAGTGAACGCCAGCGGGGGAAAGATACGCAGTATTTT.

V and J are TRBV5-1 and TRBJ1-2; 8 bases map to TRBD1. Germline V gene lookup returns CDR1 SGHRS and CDR2 YFSETQ. With V trimmed by 0 bases and J by 3 bases, 7 bases remained unmatched. CDR3 size: 16 residues. The CDR3 region has the DNA TGCGCCAGCAGCTTGGACAGGGGGGCTCTGGACTATGGCTACACCTTC. This translates into CASSLDRGALDYGYTF.

The V gene is TRBV5-1, the J gene TRBJ2-3, with D possibly TRBD2 on 6 matching bases. This CDR3 is built from 17 residues. V dropped 3 bases and J dropped 0 bases, with 17 bases sitting between them. The germline gives CDR1 SGHRS, CDR2 YFSETQ. The CDR3 is CASSSGLGGQSTDTQYF. The DNA of the CDR3 is TGCGCCAGCAGCTCGGGACTCGGGGGTCAGAGCACAGATACGCAGTATTTT.

CDR3 bases: TGTGCCAGTAGTTCACAGGGTTACAGCAATCAGCCCCAGCATTTT. Protein product: CASSSQGYSNQPQHF. The chain employs TRBV19 and TRBJ1-5, with a tentative D call TRBD1 (6 bases). The CDR3 length is 15 residues. CDR1 and CDR2 from the germline V gene are LNHDA and SQIVND (reference sequence). With 5 bases removed from V and 1 base from J, the gap between germline ends came to 12 bases. The entire variable domain, with the rest obtained from reference TRBV19 and TRBJ1-5, is as follows: DGGITQSPKYLFRKEGQNVTLSCEQNLNHDAMYWYRQDPGQGLRLIYYSQIVNDFQKGDIAEGYSVSREKKESFPLTVTSAQKNPTAFYLCASSSQGYSNQPQHFGDGTRLSIL.

The chain recombines TRBV5-1 with TRBJ2-1; D is perhaps TRBD2 (6 bases). V was pared by 3 bases and J by 7 bases, with 17 bases between. This CDR3 has 15 amino acids. From germline, CDR1 is SGHRS and CDR2 YFSETQ. CDR3 in amino acids: CASSSEGYVENEQFF. The CDR3 DNA follows: TGCGCCAGCAGCTCGGAGGGTTACGTAGAGAATGAGCAGTTCTTC.

This CDR3 reads CASSYDLTKTYEQWYF. The CDR3 region has the DNA TGTGCCAGCAGTTACGACCTTACGAAAACGTACGAGCAGTGGTACTTC. V usage is TRBV6-2 or TRBV6-3 and J usage is TRBJ2-7; D gene unclear. Germline lookup yields CDR1 MNHEY and CDR2 SVGEGT. V lost 2 bases, J lost 12 bases, and 26 bases lay in between. The CDR3 totals 16 residues.